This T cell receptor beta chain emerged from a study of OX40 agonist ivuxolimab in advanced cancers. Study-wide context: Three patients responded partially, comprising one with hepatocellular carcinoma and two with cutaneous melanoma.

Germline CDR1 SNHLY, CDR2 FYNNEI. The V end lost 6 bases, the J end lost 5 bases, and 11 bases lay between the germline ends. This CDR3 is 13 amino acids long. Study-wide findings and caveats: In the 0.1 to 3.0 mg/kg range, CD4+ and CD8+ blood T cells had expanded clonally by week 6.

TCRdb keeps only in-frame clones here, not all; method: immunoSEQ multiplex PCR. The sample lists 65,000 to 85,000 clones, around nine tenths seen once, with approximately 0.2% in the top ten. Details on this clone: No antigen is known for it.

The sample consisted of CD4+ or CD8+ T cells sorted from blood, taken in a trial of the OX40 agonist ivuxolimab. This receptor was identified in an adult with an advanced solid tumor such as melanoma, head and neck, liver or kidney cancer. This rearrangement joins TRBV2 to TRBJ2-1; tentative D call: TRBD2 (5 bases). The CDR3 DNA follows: TGTGCCAGCAGGCCCTCGGGGAACAATGAGCAGTTCTTC. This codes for CASRPSGNNEQFF.